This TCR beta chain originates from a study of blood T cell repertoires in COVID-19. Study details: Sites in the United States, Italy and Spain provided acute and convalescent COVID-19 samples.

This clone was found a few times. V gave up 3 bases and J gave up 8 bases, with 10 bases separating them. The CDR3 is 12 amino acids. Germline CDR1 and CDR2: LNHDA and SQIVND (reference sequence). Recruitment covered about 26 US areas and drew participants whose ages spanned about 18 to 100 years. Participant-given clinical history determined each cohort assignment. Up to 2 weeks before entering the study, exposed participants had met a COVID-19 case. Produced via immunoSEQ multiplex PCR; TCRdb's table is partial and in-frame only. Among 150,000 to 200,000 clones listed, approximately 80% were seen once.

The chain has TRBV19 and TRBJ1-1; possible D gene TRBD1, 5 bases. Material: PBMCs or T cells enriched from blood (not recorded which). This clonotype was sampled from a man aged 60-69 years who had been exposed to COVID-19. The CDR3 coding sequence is TGTGCCAGTAGTATCCAGGGCCGGGAAGCTTTCTTT. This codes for CASSIQGREAFF.